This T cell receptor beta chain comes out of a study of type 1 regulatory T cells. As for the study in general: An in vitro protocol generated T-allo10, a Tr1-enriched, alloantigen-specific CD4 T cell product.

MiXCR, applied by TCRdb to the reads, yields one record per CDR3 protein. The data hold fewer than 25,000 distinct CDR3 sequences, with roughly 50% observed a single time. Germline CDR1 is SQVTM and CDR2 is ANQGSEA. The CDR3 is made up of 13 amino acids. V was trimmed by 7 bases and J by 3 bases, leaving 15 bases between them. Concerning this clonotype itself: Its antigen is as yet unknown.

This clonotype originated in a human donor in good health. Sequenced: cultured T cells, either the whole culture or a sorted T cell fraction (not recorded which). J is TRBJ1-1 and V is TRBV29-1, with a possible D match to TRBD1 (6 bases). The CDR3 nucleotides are TGCAGCGCCAACAGGGTACTTGACACTGAAGCTTTCTTT. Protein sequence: CSANRVLDTEAFF.